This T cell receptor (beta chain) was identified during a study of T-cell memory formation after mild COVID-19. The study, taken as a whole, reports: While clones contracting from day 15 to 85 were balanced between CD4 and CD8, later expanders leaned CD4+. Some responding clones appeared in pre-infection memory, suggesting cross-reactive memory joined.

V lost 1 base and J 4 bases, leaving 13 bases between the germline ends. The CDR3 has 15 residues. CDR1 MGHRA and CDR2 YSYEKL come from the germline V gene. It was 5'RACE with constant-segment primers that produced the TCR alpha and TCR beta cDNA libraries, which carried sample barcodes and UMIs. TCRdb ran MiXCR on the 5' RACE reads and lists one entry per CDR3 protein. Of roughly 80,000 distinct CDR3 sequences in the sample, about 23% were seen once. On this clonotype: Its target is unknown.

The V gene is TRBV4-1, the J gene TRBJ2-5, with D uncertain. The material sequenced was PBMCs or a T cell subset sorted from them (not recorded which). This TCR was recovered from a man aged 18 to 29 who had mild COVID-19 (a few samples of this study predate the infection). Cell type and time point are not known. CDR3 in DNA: TGCGCCAGCAGCCAAGTTCCGTCGGATGGAGAGACCCAGTACTTC. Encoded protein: CASSQVPSDGETQYF.